The 7 T cell receptor beta chains below come from one sample, sequenced in a study of molecular identifiers for immune sequencing clone quantification listed by TCRdb under 2018. Library generation was performed with PCR. The sequencing machine was an Illumina MiSeq. TCRdb redid the processing of the public reads, applying fastp at Q25 and MiXCR, and retained in-frame beta chains. Merged by CDR3 protein, the rows form single entries marked with the most common genes and DNA. For this sample there are approximately 20,000 distinct CDR3 sequences; about 21% appear just once. The ten largest clones capture about 6% of the sample. The sample taken for sequencing was naive CD8+ T cells from blood, with Jurkat cell RNA spiked in. Sample cell subset or site, as interpreted from the label and publication: FACS-sorted CD8+CD4-CCR7+CD45RA+ naive T cells. The receptor set was obtained from a human donor in good health. Some libraries in this study had Jurkat cell RNA spiked in.

This clonotype has more than one count but fewer than ten. The gene calls are TRBV20-1 and TRBJ1-1, with D tentatively TRBD1 (5 bases). Germline V gene sequence: CDR1 DFQATT, CDR2 SNEGSKA (reference sequence). The CDR3 loop spans 15 amino acids. The V gene lost 5 bases and the J gene lost 7 bases, with 23 bases spanning the gap. The CDR3 nucleotides are TGCAGTGCTGAACGGGTCGACCAGGGAAATATTGAAGCTTTCTTT. It encodes CSAERVDQGNIEAFF.

This clonotype was observed a few times. This sequence joins TRBV12-3 or TRBV12-4 and TRBJ2-1; D is perhaps TRBD2 (7 bases). The CDR3 loop spans 14 amino acids. The V end lost 7 bases, the J end lost 3 bases, and 13 bases lay between the germline ends. DNA of the CDR3: TGTGCCAGCACCAAAGGGGGGGACTACAATGAGCAGTTCTTC. Protein product: CASTKGGDYNEQFF.

This clonotype was observed a few times. This chain uses TRBV15 with TRBJ1-4; 11 positions match TRBD1. V lost 5 bases to trimming and J lost 8 bases; unmatched junction nucleotides: 7. There are 15 residues in the CDR3. Germline loops: CDR1 LNHNV, CDR2 YYDKDF (reference sequence). The CDR3 sequence: CATSGDRGLVEKLFF. The CDR3 DNA is TGTGCCACCAGCGGGGACAGGGGGTTAGTCGAAAAACTGTTTTTT.

Within the sample, this clonotype is medium-sized. This rearrangement joins TRBV7-9 to TRBJ2-7; D remains unclear. This CDR3 region has 13 residues. Germline V gene data show CDR1 as SEHNR and CDR2 as FQNEAQ (reference sequence). V was clipped by 5 bases and J by 4 bases, with 12 bases between them. This CDR3 reads CASSPLLEYEQYF. In DNA form, the CDR3 reads TGTGCCAGCAGCCCGCTTTTGGAATACGAGCAGTACTTC.

This clonotype was seen a handful of times. For the CDR3, the DNA is TGTGCCAGCAGTTCGATTATAATTGGACAGGGCAACTATGGCTACACCTTC. Amino acid sequence: CASSSIIIGQGNYGYTF. The chain carries TRBV28 and TRBJ1-2, with 8 bases fitting TRBD1. The CDR3 is 17 amino acids. Germline CDR1 reads MDHEN; CDR2 reads SYDVKM. Losses at the gene ends were 4 bases for V and 2 bases for J; bases not matched to a gene: 12.

The chain combines TRBV4-3 with TRBJ2-3; 9 bases line up with TRBD2. The CDR3 length is 15 residues. CDR1 LGHNA and CDR2 YSLEER come from the germline V gene. V gave up 5 bases and J gave up 0 bases; unmatched junction bases: 3. CDR3 nucleotides: TGCGCCAGCAGCGAGCGGGAGGCTAGCACAGATACGCAGTATTTT. It specifies CASSEREASTDTQYF.

The table lists this clonotype with a few counts. The chain joins TRBV13 to TRBJ2-5, with D possibly being TRBD2 (5 bases). The CDR3 is made up of 16 amino acids. Germline CDR1 is PRHDT and CDR2 is FYEKMQ (reference sequence). Trimming removed 1 base at V and 5 bases at J, with 17 bases between. The CDR3 DNA follows: TGTGCCAGCAGCTTAGCTGGGGAGTACGATGGGGAGACCCAGTACTTC. This encodes CASSLAGEYDGETQYF.